The clone carrying this TCR beta chain was recorded at least ten times. Its cognate antigen is unknown. TCR beta CDR3 regions were amplified from RNA transcripts. First-round RT-PCR with HTBI primers amplified the TCR CDR3 region. TCRdb reprocessed the multiplex PCR reads via MiXCR and lists one record per CDR3 protein. The sample lists hundreds of thousands of distinct CDR3 sequences, roughly 15% occurring once. This sample is drawn from a study of T cells in Graves' hyperthyroidism and ophthalmopathy. Overall study findings and caveats: Blood shared most expanded thyroid clonotypes above 0.001. Ophthalmopathy was separated from stable hyperthyroidism by a 13 V-J model. Ophthalmopathy was model-predicted a median about 6.7 months pre-onset.

Between the trimmed V and J ends, which lost 2 bases and 1 base, there was a span of 8 bases. The CDR3 sequence is 14 residues long. Germline V lookup: CDR1 LGHNA, CDR2 YSLEER. Source material: blood. The chain uses TRBV4-3 and TRBJ1-1, with D unresolved. This TCR derives from a woman aged 40 to 50 with Graves' ophthalmopathy. In nucleotides, the CDR3 is TGCGCCAGCAGCCAATTTGGCAGGAACACTGAAGCTTTCTTT. Encoded protein: CASSQFGRNTEAFF.